These 15 T cell receptor beta chains share one sample of origin, sequenced in a study of Graves' ophthalmopathy and Graves' hyperthyroidism. The authors amplified TCR beta CDR3 regions, and they did so from RNA transcripts for repertoire sequencing. Following a first-round RT-PCR that used HTBI primers, a second-round multiplex PCR was carried out. TCRdb independently ran MiXCR on the multiplex PCR reads; one entry per CDR3 protein. In the table there are about 1.2 million distinct CDR3 sequences, about 36% of which are singletons. The source material was peripheral blood or thyroid tissue (not recorded which). The source of these receptors is an adult man with Graves' hyperthyroidism.

This chain uses TRBV25-1 with TRBJ1-2; TRBD1 aligns across 10 bases. J gave up 4 bases and V 6 bases, and 8 bases lay outside the gene matches. The CDR3 runs 15 residues. Per germline, CDR1 MGHDK and CDR2 SYGVNS. The CDR3: CASRPDRGVVYGYTF. CDR3 coding DNA: TGTGCCAGCAGGCCGGACAGGGGGGTAGTCTATGGCTACACCTTC.

Comments on this clonotype: Possible read error: a much larger clone is one base away. This chain joins TRBV7-9 and TRBJ2-7; D not certain. The CDR3 is 16 amino acids. Germline CDR1 is SEHNR and CDR2 is FQNEAQ (reference sequence). The CDR3 nucleotides read TGTGCCAGCAGCTTAGGGGCACTACAAAACAACTACGGGCAGTACTTC. As protein: CASSLGALQNNYGQYF.

V usage is TRBV10-3 and J usage is TRBJ1-5; 7 bases agree with TRBD1. The CDR3 loop spans 15 amino acids. In germline, CDR1 is ENHRY, CDR2 SYGVKD. V was pared by 6 bases and J by 1 base, with 6 bases of the junction left unmatched. CDR3 protein: CAISRGTASNQPQHF. In DNA, the CDR3 is TGTGCCATCAGCCGAGGGACAGCGAGCAATCAGCCCCAGCATTTT.

To note about this clonotype: A read error may be the cause here, since a much bigger clone is one base away. The chain has TRBV2 and TRBJ2-7, with D uncertain. The V end lost 4 bases, the J end lost 7 bases, and 17 bases lay between the germline ends. The length of the CDR3 is 14 residues. Germline V gene lookup returns CDR1 SNHLY and CDR2 FYNNEI. In DNA, the CDR3 is TGTGCCAGCAGTGCAACGGCGACCGCGTGGGAGCAGTACTTC. Encoded protein: CASSATATAWEQYF.

With regard to this clonotype: At one boundary the junction diverges from the germline segment, which might be a read error. This sequence joins TRBV30 and TRBJ2-6, with a weak D call TRBD1 (6 bases). The germline gives CDR1 GTSNPN, CDR2 SVGIG (reference sequence). This CDR3 has 13 residues. In nucleotides, the CDR3 is TGTGCCTGGAGTGGTGGGGCAGGGGCCGTCGGGACCTTC. It yields the protein CAWSGGAGAVGTF.

This clonotype was recorded at least ten times. The J gene is TRBJ2-7, the V gene TRBV7-9; TRBD1 might be the D (5 bases). CDR1 and CDR2 from the germline V gene are SEHNR and FQNEAQ (reference sequence). Trimming took 2 bases from V and 2 from J, leaving 10 bases between them. The CDR3 length is 14 residues. CDR3 region: CASSLSGLPYEQYF. DNA for the CDR3: TGTGCCAGCAGCTTATCAGGGCTACCCTACGAGCAGTACTTC.

This clonotype was seen a handful of times. The rearrangement links TRBV28 to TRBJ1-2, with TRBD1 matching 9 bases. From germline, CDR1 is MDHEN and CDR2 SYDVKM. The trim removed 4 bases at V and 10 bases at J, leaving 7 bases unmatched. This CDR3 is 13 amino acids long. DNA of the CDR3: TGTGCCAGCAGTTCCGCCGGGACAGGGACCTACACCTTC. This translates into CASSSAGTGTYTF.

A note on this clonotype: At one end, the junction sequence differs from germline, possibly due to a read error. The chain employs TRBV2 and TRBJ1-2; tentative D call: TRBD1 (5 bases). The CDR3 covers 13 residues. CDR1 and CDR2 (germline): SNHLY, FYNNEI. The CDR3 reads CASSWAQGYDYTF. The CDR3 DNA reads as TGTGCCAGCAGTTGGGCCCAGGGATATGACTACACCTTC.

This clonotype was seen a handful of times. The chain links TRBV6-5 to TRBJ2-5; 7 bases line up with TRBD1. Germline assignment: CDR1 MNHEY and CDR2 SVGAGI. The length of the CDR3 is 13 residues. The V gene end was trimmed by 7 bases and the J gene end by 5 bases; junction bases not matched to a gene: 7. The CDR3 DNA follows: TGTGCCAGCACCCTCTTACAGGGGGAGACCCAGTACTTC. Its translation is CASTLLQGETQYF.

This chain joins TRBV18 and TRBJ1-5; maybe TRBD1 (6 bases). V shed 3 bases and J shed 4 bases, with 10 bases lying between them. This CDR3 spans 14 amino acids. The germline V gene encodes CDR1 KGHSH and CDR2 LQKENI. CDR3 amino acids: CASSPWTVNQPQHF. The CDR3 DNA is TGTGCCAGCTCACCGTGGACAGTTAATCAGCCCCAGCATTTT.

The table lists this clonotype with many counts. This chain connects TRBV12-3 or TRBV12-4 to TRBJ1-1; maybe TRBD1 (5 bases). Deletions cut 5 bases from V and 1 base from J, with 14 bases between. This CDR3 is 15 amino acids long. The CDR3 bases are TGTGCCAGCAGTCCCCCGGGACGGGCGAACACTGAAGCTTTCTTT. Translating it yields CASSPPGRANTEAFF.

This clonotype was seen only a few times. This sequence joins TRBV27 and TRBJ1-5, with a weak D call TRBD1 (6 bases). Trimming took off 5 bases at V and 0 bases at J, with 23 bases between the two ends. Looked up from germline, CDR1 is MNHEY and CDR2 is SMNVEV (reference sequence). The CDR3 consists of 19 residues. CDR3 sequence reads: CASSQSYHQGTDSNQPQHF. The CDR3 nucleotides read TGTGCCAGCAGTCAATCATACCATCAGGGGACCGATAGCAATCAGCCCCAGCATTTT.

This clonotype has ten or more counts. The rearrangement uses TRBV7-6 and TRBJ1-3; a weak D match, TRBD1 (6 bases). Germline lookup yields CDR1 SGHVS and CDR2 FNYEAQ. V lost 5 bases and J 1 base, leaving 18 bases between the germline ends. There are 17 residues in the CDR3. As DNA, the CDR3 is TGTGCCAGCAGCCGAGGGGGGGGGAGCCGATCTGGAAACACCATATATTTT. This codes for CASSRGGGSRSGNTIYF.

The gene calls are TRBV20-1 and TRBJ1-2, with TRBD1 matching 7 bases. The CDR3 is made up of 13 amino acids. Looked up from germline, CDR1 is DFQATT and CDR2 is SNEGSKA (reference sequence). Losses at the gene ends were 6 bases for V and 4 bases for J; bases not matched to a gene: 8. CDR3 amino acids: CSASTGWVYGYTF. Written as DNA, the CDR3 is TGCAGTGCGTCGACAGGGTGGGTCTATGGCTACACCTTC.

This clonotype was recorded a few times. In DNA form, the CDR3 reads TGTGCCAGCAACACGGCTGGACTAGCAACCTACGAGCAGTACTTC. Translation: CASNTAGLATYEQYF. The chain links TRBV25-1 to TRBJ2-7; TRBD2 matches 8 bases. The CDR3 totals 15 residues. J gave up 2 bases and V 7 bases, and 10 bases lay outside the gene matches. The germline V gene encodes CDR1 MGHDK and CDR2 SYGVNS.